This is a list of T cell receptor beta chains from one sample in a study of T-cell reconstitution after alpha-beta-depleted transplantation in children. TCRdb independently ran MiXCR on the PCR reads; one entry per CDR3 protein. The profile shows some 600,000 distinct CDR3 sequences, 10% to 15% of them singletons. The sample was PBMCs, mostly from graft donor cells, taken 360 days after TCRalphabeta/CD19-depleted stem cell transplant. These receptors were obtained from a male patient aged 10 to 17 who had a stem cell transplant for acute myeloid leukemia, so the T cells may come from the graft donor. CDR3s leave out the opening cysteine and the closing phenylalanine or tryptophan.

len	v_gene	j_gene	CDR3aa
14	TRBV12-3/TRBV12-4	TRBJ2-1	ASSFRVAVRRNEQF
13	TRBV21-1	TRBJ2-4	ARTPDYRSGNIQY
13	TRBV28	TRBJ1-1	ASSPHQGGNTEAF
15	TRBV7-2	TRBJ2-1	ASVSALALGVYNEQF
11	TRBV10-3	TRBJ2-3	AISLAGLDTQY
10	TRBV7-9	TRBJ2-1	ASSLEAGEQF
12	TRBV20-1	TRBJ2-1	SARIAGAYNEQF
13	TRBV4-3	TRBJ1-1	ASSQALHVNTEAF
13	TRBV28	TRBJ1-6	ASSQTGWWDSPLH
13	TRBV20-1	TRBJ2-7	SARSPGQGVYEQY
14	TRBV4-3	TRBJ2-7	ASSQGRSGTTYEQY
12	TRBV20-1	TRBJ2-7	SARVGDRLYEQY
10	TRBV28	TRBJ1-2	ASIAANYGYT
12	TRBV28	TRBJ2-7	ASSFLTEPYEQY
10	TRBV19	TRBJ1-2	ASSQISYGYT
11	TRBV19	TRBJ2-1	ASSIRTAGEQF
16	TRBV5-1	TRBJ2-1	ASSLWVLGVPVHNEQF
13	TRBV20-1	TRBJ2-7	SATYRQKRLYEQY
13	TRBV9	TRBJ2-7	ASSRTSGALYEQY
13	TRBV28	TRBJ1-4	ASNPDAQPGEKLF
12	TRBV29-1	TRBJ2-7	SVGPGPSSYEQY
14	TRBV5-1	TRBJ2-3	ASSFQAGGGTDTQY
15	TRBV7-2	TRBJ2-7	ASSLAGLAGVLGEQY
9	TRBV20-1	TRBJ2-1	SARDSYEQF
15	TRBV6-1	TRBJ2-1	ASSRGRTSGSPDEQF
12	TRBV7-2	TRBJ2-7	ASTVGLSSYEQY
11	TRBV12-3/TRBV12-4	TRBJ1-5	ASSTRVSWPQH
12	TRBV20-1	TRBJ2-7	SAHGTSGAYEQY
13	TRBV28	TRBJ1-2	ASSPPTGDFYGYT
14	TRBV11-1	TRBJ2-2	ASSSGTGIITGELF
12	TRBV29-1	TRBJ2-7	SVESGGIPYEQY
15	TRBV5-1	TRBJ2-2	ASSLLAGVAGAGELF
16	TRBV7-6	TRBJ2-5	ASSLTGRGGGGQETQY
13	TRBV4-3	TRBJ1-1	ASSQVPGANTEAF
16	TRBV20-1	TRBJ2-2	SASRLRGPGGNTGELF
11	TRBV28	TRBJ1-5	ASRTPITQPQH
14	TRBV10-3	TRBJ2-4	AISESKWLAKNIQY
10	TRBV7-9	TRBJ2-7	ASSFSSWEQY
13	TRBV29-1	TRBJ2-1	SVEDTTSGRNEQF
11	TRBV29-1	TRBJ2-4	SVTGQVKNIQY